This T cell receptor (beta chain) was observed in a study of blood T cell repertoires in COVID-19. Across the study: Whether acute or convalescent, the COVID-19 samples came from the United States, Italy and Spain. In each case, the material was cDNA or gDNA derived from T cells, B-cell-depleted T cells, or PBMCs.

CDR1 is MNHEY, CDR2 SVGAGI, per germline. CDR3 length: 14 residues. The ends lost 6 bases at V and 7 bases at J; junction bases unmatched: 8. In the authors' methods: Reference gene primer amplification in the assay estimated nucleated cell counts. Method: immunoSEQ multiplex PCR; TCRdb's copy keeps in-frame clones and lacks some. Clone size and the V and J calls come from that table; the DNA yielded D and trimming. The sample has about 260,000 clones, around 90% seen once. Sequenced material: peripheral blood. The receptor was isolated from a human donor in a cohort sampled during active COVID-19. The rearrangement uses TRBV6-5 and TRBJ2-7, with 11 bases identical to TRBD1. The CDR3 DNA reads TGTGCCAGCAGGCCCGGGACAGGGGGAATAGAGCAGTACTTC. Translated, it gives CASRPGTGGIEQYF.